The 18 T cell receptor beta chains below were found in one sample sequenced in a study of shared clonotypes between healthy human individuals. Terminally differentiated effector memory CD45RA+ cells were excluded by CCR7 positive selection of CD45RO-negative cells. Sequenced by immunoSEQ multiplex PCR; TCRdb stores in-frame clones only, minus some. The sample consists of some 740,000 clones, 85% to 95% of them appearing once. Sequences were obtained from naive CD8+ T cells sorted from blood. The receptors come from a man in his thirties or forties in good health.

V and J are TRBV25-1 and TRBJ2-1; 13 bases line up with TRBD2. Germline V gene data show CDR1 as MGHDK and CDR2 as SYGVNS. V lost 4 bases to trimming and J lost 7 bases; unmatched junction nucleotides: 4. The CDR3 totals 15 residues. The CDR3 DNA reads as TGTGCCAGCAGTGCCACTAGCGGGAGGGTGAATGAGCAGTTCTTC. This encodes CASSATSGRVNEQFF.

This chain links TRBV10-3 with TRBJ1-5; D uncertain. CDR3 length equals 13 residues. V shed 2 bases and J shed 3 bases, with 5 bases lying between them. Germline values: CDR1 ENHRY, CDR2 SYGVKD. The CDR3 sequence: CAISEENNQPQHF. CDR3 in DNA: TGTGCCATCAGTGAGGAGAACAATCAGCCCCAGCATTTT.

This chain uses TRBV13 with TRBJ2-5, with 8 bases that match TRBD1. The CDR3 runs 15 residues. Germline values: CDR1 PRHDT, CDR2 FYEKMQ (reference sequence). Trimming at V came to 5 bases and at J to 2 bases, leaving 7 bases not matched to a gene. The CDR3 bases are TGTGCCAGCAGCCATCCCGGACAGGGTCAAGAGACCCAGTACTTC. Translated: CASSHPGQGQETQYF.

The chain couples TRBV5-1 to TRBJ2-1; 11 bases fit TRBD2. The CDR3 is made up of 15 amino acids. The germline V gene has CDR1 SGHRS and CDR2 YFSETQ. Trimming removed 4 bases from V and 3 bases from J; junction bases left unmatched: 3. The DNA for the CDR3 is TGCGCCAGCAGCGACGGGACTAGCGGCTACAATGAGCAGTTCTTC. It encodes CASSDGTSGYNEQFF.

The CDR3 DNA sequence: TGCGCCAGCAGCCAAGAGTTAGCGAGCAGCTACGAGCAGTACTTC. Amino acid sequence: CASSQELASSYEQYF. The chain couples TRBV4-1 to TRBJ2-7; perhaps TRBD2 as D (5 bases). CDR3 length: 15 amino acids. V was pared by 0 bases and J by 3 bases, with 12 bases between. Germline CDR1 and CDR2: MGHRA and YSYEKL.

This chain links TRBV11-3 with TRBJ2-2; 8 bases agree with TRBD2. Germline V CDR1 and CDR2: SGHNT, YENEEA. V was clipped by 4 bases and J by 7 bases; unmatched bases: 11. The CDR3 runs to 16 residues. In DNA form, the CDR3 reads TGTGCCAGCAGCTCGGAAGCGGGAGATCCGAGCGGGGAGCTGTTTTTT. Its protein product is CASSSEAGDPSGELFF.

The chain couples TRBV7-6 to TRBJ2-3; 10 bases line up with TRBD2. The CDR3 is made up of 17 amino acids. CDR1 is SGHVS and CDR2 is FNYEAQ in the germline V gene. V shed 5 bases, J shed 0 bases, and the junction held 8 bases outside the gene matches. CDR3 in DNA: TGTGCCAGCAGCCCGAAACCTAGCGGGAGTAGCACAGATACGCAGTATTTT. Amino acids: CASSPKPSGSSTDTQYF.

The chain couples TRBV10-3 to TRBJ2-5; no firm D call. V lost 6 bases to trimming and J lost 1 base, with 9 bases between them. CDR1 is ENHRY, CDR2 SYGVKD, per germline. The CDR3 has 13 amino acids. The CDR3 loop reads CAIRGRPQETQYF. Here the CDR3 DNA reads TGTGCCATCAGAGGAAGGCCCCAAGAGACCCAGTACTTC.

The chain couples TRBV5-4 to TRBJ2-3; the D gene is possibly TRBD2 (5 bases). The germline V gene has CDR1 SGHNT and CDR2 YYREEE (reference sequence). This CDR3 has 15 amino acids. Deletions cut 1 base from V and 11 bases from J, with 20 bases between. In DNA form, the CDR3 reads TGTGCCAGCAGCTTGAGGGATGGTAGCGAGTTCATGCAGTATTTT. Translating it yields CASSLRDGSEFMQYF. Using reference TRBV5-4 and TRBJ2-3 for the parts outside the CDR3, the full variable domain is ETGVTQSPTHLIKTRGQQVTLRCSSQSGHNTVSWYQQALGQGPQFIFQYYREEENGRGNFPPRFSGLQFPNYSSELNVNALELDDSALYLCASSLRDGSEFMQYFGPGTRLTVL.

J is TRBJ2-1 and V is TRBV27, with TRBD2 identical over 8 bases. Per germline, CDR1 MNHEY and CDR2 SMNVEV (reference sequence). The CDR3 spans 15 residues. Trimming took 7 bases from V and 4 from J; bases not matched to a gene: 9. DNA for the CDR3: TGTGCCAGCACCCCCGGGGGGGTAGAGTACAATGAGCAGTTCTTC. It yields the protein CASTPGGVEYNEQFF.

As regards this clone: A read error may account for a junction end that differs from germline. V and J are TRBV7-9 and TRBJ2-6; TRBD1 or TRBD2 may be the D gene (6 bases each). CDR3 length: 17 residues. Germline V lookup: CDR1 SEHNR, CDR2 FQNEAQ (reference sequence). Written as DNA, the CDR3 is TGTGCCAGCAGCCTAGCCAAGGGGGGTCCTGGGGCCAACGTCCTGACTTTC. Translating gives CASSLAKGGPGANVLTF. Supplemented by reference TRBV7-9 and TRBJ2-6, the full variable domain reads DTGVSQNPRHKITKRGQNVTFRCDPISEHNRLYWYRQTLGQGPEFLTYFQNEAQLEKSRLLSDRFSAERPKGSFSTLEIQRTEQGDSAMYLCASSLAKGGPGANVLTFGAGSRLTVL.

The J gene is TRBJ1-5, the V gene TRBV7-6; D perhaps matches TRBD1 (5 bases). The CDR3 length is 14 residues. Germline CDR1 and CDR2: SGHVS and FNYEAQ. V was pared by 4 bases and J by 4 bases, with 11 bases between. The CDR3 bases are TGTGCCAGCAGCTCCAGGGCCCGAAATCAGCCCCAGCATTTT. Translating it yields CASSSRARNQPQHF.

CDR3 coding DNA: TGTGCCAGCAGCCCCGGCTTTTCCTACGAGCAGTACTTC. Translation gives CASSPGFSYEQYF. The chain uses TRBV27 and TRBJ2-7; the D is unclear. From germline, CDR1 is MNHEY and CDR2 SMNVEV (reference sequence). CDR3 length equals 13 residues. V was shortened by 6 bases and J by 1 base, with 10 bases between the two germline ends.

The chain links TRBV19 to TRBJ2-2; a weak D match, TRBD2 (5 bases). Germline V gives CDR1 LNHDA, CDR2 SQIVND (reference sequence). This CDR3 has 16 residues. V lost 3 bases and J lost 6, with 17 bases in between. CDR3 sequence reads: CASSIRLALGSGELFF. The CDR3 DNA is TGTGCCAGTAGTATTCGGTTAGCGCTCGGTTCCGGGGAGCTGTTTTTT. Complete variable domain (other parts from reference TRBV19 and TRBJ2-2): DGGITQSPKYLFRKEGQNVTLSCEQNLNHDAMYWYRQDPGQGLRLIYYSQIVNDFQKGDIAEGYSVSREKKESFPLTVTSAQKNPTAFYLCASSIRLALGSGELFFGEGSRLTVL.

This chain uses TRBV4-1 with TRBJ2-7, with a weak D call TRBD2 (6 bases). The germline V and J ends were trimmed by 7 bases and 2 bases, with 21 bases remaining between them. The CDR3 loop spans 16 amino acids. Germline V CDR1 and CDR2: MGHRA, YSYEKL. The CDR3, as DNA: TGCGCCAGCACCTTTCGGCTAACTAGCACAACCTACGAGCAGTACTTC. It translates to CASTFRLTSTTYEQYF.

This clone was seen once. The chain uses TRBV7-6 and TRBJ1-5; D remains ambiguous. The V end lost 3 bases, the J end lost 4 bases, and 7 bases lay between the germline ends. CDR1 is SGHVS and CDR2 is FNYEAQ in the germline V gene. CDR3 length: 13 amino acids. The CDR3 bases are TGTGCCAGCAGCTTCGGGCCAAATCAGCCCCAGCATTTT. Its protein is CASSFGPNQPQHF. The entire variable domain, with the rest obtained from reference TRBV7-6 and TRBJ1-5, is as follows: GAGVSQSPRYKVTKRGQDVALRCDPISGHVSLYWYRQALGQGPEFLTYFNYEAQQDKSGLPNDRFSAERPEGSISTLTIQRTEQRDSAMYRCASSFGPNQPQHFGDGTRLSIL.

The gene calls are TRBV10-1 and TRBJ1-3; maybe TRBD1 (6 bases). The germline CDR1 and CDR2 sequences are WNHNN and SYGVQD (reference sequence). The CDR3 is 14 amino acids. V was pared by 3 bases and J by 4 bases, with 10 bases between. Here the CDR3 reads CASSDTGYGNTIYF. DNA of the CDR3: TGCGCCAGCAGTGATACAGGGTACGGAAACACCATATATTTT.

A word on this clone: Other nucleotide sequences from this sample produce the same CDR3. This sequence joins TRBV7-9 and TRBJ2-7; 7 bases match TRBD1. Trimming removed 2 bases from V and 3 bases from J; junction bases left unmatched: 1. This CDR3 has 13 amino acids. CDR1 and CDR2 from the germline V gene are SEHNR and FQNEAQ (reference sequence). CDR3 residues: CASSLPGGYEQYF. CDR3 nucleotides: TGTGCCAGCAGCTTACCAGGGGGCTACGAGCAGTACTTC. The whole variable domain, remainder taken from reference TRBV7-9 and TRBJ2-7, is DTGVSQNPRHKITKRGQNVTFRCDPISEHNRLYWYRQTLGQGPEFLTYFQNEAQLEKSRLLSDRFSAERPKGSFSTLEIQRTEQGDSAMYLCASSLPGGYEQYFGPGTRLTVT.